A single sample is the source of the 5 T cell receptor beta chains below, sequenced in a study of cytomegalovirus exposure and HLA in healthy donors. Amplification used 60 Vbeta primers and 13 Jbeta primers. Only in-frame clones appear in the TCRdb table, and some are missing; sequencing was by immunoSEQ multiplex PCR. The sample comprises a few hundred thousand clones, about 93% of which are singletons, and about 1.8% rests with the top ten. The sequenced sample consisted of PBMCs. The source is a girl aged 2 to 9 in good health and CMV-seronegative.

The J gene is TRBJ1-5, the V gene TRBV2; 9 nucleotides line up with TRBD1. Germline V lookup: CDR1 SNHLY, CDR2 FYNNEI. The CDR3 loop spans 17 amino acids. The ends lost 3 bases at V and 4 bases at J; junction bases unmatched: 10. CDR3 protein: CASSEGAGQGYNQPQHF. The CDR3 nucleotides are TGTGCCAGCAGTGAGGGAGCGGGACAGGGTTATAATCAGCCCCAGCATTTT.

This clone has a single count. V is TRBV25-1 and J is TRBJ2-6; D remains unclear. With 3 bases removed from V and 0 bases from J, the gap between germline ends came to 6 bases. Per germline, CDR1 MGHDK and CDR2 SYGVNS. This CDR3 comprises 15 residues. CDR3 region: CASSERHSGANVLTF. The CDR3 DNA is TGTGCCAGCAGTGAGAGGCACTCTGGGGCCAACGTCCTGACTTTC.

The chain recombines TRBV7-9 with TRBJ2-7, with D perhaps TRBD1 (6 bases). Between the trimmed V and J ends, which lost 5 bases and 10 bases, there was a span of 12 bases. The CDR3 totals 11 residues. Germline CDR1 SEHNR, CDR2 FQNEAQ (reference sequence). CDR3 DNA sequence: TGTGCCAGCAGCCCTGGGGGCCTTCAGTACTTC. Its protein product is CASSPGGLQYF.

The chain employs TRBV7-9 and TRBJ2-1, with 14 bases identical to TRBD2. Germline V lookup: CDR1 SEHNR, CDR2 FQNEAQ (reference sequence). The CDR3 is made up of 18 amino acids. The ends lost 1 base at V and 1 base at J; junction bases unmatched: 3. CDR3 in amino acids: CASSLGLAGGPSYNEQFF. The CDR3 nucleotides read TGTGCCAGCAGCTTAGGACTAGCGGGGGGGCCTTCCTACAATGAGCAGTTCTTC.

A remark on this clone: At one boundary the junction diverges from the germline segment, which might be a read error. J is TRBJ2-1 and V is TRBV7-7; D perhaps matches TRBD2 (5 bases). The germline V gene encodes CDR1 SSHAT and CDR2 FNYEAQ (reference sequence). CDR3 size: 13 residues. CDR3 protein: CASSFRRGDEQFF. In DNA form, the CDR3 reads TGTGCTAGCAGCTTTAGACGGGGAGATGAGCAGTTCTTC.